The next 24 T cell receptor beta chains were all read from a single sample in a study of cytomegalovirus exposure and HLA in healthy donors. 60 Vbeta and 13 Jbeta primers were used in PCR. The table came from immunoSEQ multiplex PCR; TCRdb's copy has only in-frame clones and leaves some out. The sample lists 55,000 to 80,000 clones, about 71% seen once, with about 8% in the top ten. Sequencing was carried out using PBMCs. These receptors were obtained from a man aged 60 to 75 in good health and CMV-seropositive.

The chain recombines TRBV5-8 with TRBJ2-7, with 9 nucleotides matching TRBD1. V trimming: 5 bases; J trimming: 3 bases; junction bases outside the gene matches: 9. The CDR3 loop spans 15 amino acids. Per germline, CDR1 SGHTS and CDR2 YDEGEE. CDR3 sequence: CASSPTGTGFYEQYF. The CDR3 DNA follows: TGTGCCAGCAGTCCCACCGGGACAGGGTTCTACGAGCAGTACTTC.

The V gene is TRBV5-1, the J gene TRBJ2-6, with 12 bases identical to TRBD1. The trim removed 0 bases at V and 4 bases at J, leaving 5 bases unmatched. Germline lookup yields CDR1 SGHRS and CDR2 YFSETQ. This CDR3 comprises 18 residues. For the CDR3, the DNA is TGCGCCAGCAGCTTGGGGGGACAGGGGGCAGTAGGGGCCAACGTCCTGACTTTC. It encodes CASSLGGQGAVGANVLTF.

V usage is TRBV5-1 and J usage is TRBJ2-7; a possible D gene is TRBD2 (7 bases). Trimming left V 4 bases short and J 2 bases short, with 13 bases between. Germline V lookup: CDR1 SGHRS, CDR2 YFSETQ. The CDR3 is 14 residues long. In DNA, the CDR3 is TGCGCCAGCAGCCCTACAGGGAGGGCCTACGAGCAGTACTTC. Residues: CASSPTGRAYEQYF.

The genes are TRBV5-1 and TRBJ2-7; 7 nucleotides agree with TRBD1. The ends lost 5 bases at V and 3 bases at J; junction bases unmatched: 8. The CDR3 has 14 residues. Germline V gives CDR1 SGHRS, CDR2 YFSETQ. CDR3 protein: CASRISTGDYEQYF. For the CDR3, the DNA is TGCGCCAGCAGAATAAGTACAGGGGACTACGAGCAGTACTTC.

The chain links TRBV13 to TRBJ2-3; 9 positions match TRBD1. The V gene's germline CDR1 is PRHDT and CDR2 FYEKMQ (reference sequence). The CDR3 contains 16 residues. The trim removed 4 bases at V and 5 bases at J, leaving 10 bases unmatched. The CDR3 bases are TGTGCCAGCAGCTCCGACGGGACAGGGTTTCAAGATACGCAGTATTTT. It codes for CASSSDGTGFQDTQYF.

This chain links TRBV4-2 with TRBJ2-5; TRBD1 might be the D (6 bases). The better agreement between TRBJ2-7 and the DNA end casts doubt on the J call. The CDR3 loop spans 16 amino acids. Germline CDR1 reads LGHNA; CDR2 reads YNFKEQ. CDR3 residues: CASSRNPQTGYYEQYF. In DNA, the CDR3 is TGTGCCAGCAGCCGAAACCCCCAGACAGGTTACTACGAGCAGTACTTC.

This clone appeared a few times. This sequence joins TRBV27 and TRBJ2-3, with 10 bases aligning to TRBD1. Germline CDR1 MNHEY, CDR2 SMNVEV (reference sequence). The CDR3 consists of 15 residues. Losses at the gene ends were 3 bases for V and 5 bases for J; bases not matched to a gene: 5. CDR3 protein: CASSLDRGWGDTQYF. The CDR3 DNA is TGTGCCAGCAGTTTGGACAGGGGGTGGGGAGATACGCAGTATTTT.

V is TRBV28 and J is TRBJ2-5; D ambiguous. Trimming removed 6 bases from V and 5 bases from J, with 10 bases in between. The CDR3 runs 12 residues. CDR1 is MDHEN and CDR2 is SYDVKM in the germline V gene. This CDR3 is CASSNVGETQYF. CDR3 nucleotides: TGTGCCAGCAGCAATGTCGGGGAGACCCAGTACTTC.

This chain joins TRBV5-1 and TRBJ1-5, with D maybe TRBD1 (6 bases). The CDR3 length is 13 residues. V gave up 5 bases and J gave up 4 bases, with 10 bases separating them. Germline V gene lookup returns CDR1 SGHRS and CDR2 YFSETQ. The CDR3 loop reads CASRQGLNQPQHF. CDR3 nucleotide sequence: TGCGCCAGCAGACAGGGATTGAATCAGCCCCAGCATTTT.

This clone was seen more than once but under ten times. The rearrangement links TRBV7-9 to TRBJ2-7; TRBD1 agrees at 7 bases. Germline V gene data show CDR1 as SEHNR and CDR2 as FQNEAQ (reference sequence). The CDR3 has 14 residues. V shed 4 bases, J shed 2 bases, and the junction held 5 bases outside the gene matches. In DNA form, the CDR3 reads TGTGCCAGCAGCTGGGGACAGCCGGCCTACGAGCAGTACTTC. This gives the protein CASSWGQPAYEQYF.

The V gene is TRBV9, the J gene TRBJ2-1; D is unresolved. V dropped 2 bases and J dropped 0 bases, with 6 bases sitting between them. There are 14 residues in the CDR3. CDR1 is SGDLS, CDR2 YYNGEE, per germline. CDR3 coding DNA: TGTGCCAGCAGCGTGGCCCCCTCCTACAATGAGCAGTTCTTC. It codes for CASSVAPSYNEQFF.

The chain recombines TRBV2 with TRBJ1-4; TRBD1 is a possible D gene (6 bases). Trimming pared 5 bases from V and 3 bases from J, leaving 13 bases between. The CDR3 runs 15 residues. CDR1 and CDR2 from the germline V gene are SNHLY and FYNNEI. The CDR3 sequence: CASSSREGANEKLFF. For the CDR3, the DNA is TGTGCCAGCAGTTCGCGGGAGGGGGCTAATGAAAAACTGTTTTTT.

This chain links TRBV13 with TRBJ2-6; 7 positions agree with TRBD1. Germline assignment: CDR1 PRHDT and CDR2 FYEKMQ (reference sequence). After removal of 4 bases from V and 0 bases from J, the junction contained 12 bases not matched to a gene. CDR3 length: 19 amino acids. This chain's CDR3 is CASSSPYRGLSSGANVLTF. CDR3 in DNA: TGTGCCAGCAGCTCCCCCTACAGGGGATTAAGCTCTGGGGCCAACGTCCTGACTTTC.

The chain's CDR3 is CSVVRVNTEAFF. As DNA, the CDR3 is TGCAGCGTTGTCAGGGTGAACACTGAAGCTTTCTTT. The chain has TRBV29-1 and TRBJ1-1, with a possible D match to TRBD1 (5 bases). Germline V gene lookup returns CDR1 SQVTM and CDR2 ANQGSEA. V was shortened by 4 bases and J by 0 bases, with 6 bases between the two germline ends. The CDR3 has 12 residues. Variable domain in full (rest from reference TRBV29-1 and TRBJ1-1): SAVISQKPSRDICQRGTSLTIQCQVDSQVTMMFWYRQQPGQSLTLIATANQGSEATYESGFVIDKFPISRPNLTFSTLTVSNMSPEDSSIYLCSVVRVNTEAFFGQGTRLTVV.

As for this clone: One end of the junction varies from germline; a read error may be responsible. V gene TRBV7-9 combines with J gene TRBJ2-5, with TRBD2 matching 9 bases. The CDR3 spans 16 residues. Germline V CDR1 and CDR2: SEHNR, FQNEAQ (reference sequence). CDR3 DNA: TGTTCCAGCAGCTTAGACGGACTAGCGATACAAGAGACCCAGTACTTC. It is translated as CSSSLDGLAIQETQYF. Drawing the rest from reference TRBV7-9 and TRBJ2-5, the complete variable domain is DTGVSQNPRHKITKRGQNVTFRCDPISEHNRLYWYRQTLGQGPEFLTYFQNEAQLEKSRLLSDRFSAERPKGSFSTLEIQRTEQGDSAMYLCSSSLDGLAIQETQYFGPGTRLLVL.

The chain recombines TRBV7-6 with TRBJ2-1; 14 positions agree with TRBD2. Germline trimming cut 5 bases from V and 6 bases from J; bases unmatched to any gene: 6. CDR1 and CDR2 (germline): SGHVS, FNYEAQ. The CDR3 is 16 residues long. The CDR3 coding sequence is TGTGCCAGCAGCCAAGGACTAGCGGGAGGTTTCAATGAGCAGTTCTTC. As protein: CASSQGLAGGFNEQFF.

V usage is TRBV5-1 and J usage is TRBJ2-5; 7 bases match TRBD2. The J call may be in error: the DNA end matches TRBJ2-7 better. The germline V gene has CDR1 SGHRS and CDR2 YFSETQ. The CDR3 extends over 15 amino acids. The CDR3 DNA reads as TGCGCCAGCAGCTTGGTCGGCGGGAGTGGCTACGAGCAGTACTTC. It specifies CASSLVGGSGYEQYF.

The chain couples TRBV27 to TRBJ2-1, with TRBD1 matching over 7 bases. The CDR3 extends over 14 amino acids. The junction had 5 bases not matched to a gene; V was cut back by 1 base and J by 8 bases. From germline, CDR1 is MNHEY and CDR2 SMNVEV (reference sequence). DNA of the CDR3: TGTGCCAGCAGTTTATTATCAGGGACAGATGAGCAGTTCTTC. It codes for CASSLLSGTDEQFF.

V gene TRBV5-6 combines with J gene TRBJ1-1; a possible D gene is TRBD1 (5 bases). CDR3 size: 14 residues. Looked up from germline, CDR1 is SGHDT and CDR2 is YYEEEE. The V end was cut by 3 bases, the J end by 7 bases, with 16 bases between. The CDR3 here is CASSWGGVGGEAFF. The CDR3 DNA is TGTGCCAGCAGCTGGGGGGGTGTCGGAGGTGAAGCTTTCTTT. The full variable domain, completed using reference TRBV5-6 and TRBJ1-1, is DAGVTQSPTHLIKTRGQQVTLRCSPKSGHDTVSWYQQALGQGPQFIFQYYEEEERQRGNFPDRFSGHQFPNYSSELNVNALLLGDSALYLCASSWGGVGGEAFFGQGTRLTVV.

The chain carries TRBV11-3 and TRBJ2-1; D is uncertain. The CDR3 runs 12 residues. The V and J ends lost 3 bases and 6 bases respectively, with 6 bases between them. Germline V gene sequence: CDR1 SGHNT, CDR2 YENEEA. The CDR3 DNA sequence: TGTGCCAGCAGCTTTACAAGCAATGAGCAGTTCTTC. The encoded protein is CASSFTSNEQFF.

The CDR3 protein is CASSDREGWGEQYF. The CDR3, as DNA: TGTGCCAGCAGTGATAGAGAGGGATGGGGTGAGCAGTACTTC. The rearrangement links TRBV2 to TRBJ2-7, with D possibly matching TRBD2 (5 bases). The CDR3 sequence is 14 residues long. The V end lost 3 bases, the J end lost 7 bases, and 16 bases lay between the germline ends. Germline assignment: CDR1 SNHLY and CDR2 FYNNEI.

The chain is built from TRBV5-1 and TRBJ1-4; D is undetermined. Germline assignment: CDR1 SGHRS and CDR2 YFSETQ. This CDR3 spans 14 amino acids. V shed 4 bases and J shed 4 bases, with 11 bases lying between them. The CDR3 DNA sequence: TGCGCCAGCAGCCCTGACATCGGTAATGAAAAACTGTTTTTT. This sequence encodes CASSPDIGNEKLFF.

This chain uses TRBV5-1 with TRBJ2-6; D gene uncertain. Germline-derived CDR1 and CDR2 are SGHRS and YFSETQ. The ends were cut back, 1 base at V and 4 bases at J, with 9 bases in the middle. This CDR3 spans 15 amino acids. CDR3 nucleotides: TGCGCCAGCAGCTTGTACCTGGAGGGGGCCAACGTCCTGACTTTC. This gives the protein CASSLYLEGANVLTF. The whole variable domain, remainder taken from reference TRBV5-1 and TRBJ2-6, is KAGVTQTPRYLIKTRGQQVTLSCSPISGHRSVSWYQQTPGQGLQFLFEYFSETQRNKGNFPGRFSGRQFSNSRSEMNVSTLELGDSALYLCASSLYLEGANVLTFGAGSRLTVL.

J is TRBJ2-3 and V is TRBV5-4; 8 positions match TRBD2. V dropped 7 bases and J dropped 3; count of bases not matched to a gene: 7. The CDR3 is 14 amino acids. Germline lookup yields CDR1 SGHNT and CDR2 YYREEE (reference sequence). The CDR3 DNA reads TGTGCCAGCTCCCCCCAGCGGGGGACAGATACGCAGTATTTT. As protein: CASSPQRGTDTQYF.